This TCR beta chain was recovered during a study of shared clonotypes between healthy human individuals. Study information: Used for every donor were three CD4 naive, three CD4 memory, two CD8 naive and one CD8 memory plate.

CD8 cells classed as naive were CD45RO-negative and positively selected for CCR7, excluding terminally differentiated effector memory CD45RA+ cells. Notes on this clone: Its antigen is not known.

The CDR3 extends over 15 amino acids. CDR1 is MNHEY and CDR2 is SMNVEV in the germline V gene (reference sequence). With 7 bases removed from V and 0 bases from J, the gap between germline ends came to 16 bases. The assay was immunoSEQ multiplex PCR, and TCRdb's table has in-frame clones only and misses some. The sample lists around 600,000 clones; 90% to 95% were seen once. Findings and caveats of the study: Clonotype sharing across donors was expected to vary with sequencing depth. Incomplete sequencing of sorted subsets was indicated by rarefaction despite large depth. Generation probabilities of non-shared clonotypes were lower (relative to those shared by all four donors).

This sequence originates from a woman between 25 and 40 years old in good health. The specimen was naive CD8+ T cells sorted from blood. The rearrangement joins TRBV27 to TRBJ2-7, with a possible D match to TRBD1 (5 bases). The CDR3 loop is CASKSWTLSSYEQYF. The CDR3 coding sequence is TGTGCCAGCAAATCGTGGACACTGAGCTCCTACGAGCAGTACTTC.